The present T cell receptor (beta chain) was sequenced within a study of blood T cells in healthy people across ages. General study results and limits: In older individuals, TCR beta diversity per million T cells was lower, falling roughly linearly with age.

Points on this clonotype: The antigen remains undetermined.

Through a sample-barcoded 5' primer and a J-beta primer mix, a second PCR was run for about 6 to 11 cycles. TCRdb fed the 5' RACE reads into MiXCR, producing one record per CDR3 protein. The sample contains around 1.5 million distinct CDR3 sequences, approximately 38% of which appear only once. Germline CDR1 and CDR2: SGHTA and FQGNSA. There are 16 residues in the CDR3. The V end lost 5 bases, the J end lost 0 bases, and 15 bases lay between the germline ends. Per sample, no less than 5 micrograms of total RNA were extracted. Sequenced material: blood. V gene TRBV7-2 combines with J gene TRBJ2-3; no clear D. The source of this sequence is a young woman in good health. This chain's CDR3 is CASSAGAFASTDTQYF. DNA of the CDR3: TGTGCCAGCAGCGCAGGAGCCTTCGCTAGCACAGATACGCAGTATTTT.